This TCR beta chain was captured by sequencing in a study of T cells in Graves' hyperthyroidism and ophthalmopathy. Study-level points and caveats: Among clonotypes expanded in thyroid above 0.001, most were also found in blood.

This clonotype has only a few counts. Its target is unknown. Using RNA transcripts as the source, TCR beta CDR3 regions were amplified. HTBI primers were used for first-round RT-PCR of the TCR CDR3. MiXCR, run by TCRdb on the multiplex PCR reads, gives a single entry per CDR3 protein. This table has about 560,000 distinct CDR3 sequences, over 15% appearing once. Recently diagnosed hyperthyroidism of less than 2 months' duration affected patients aged 18 to 65. Orbital computed tomography and thyroid ultrasound, together with serum TRAb and thyroxine and clinical symptoms, were used for diagnoses. This CDR3 comprises 15 residues. Trimming took 7 bases from V and 7 from J, leaving 19 bases between them. CDR1 SEHNR and CDR2 FQNEAQ come from the germline V gene (reference sequence).

The chain is built from TRBV7-9 and TRBJ2-2, with D tentatively TRBD1 or TRBD2 (6 bases each). The TCR was taken from a woman younger than 30 with Graves' hyperthyroidism. Sequencing was carried out using blood. The CDR3 coding sequence is TGTGCCAGCATGCGGGGCAGGGGCGTTGGCGGGGAGCTGTTTTTT. It yields the protein CASMRGRGVGGELFF.